These 19 T cell receptor beta chains came from one sample sequenced in a study of blood T cell repertoires in COVID-19. The protocol was immunoSEQ multiplex PCR, while the TCRdb copy is restricted to in-frame clones and leaves out a portion. The sample yields about 70,000 clones, about nine tenths seen once. Source material: peripheral blood. Receptors originate from a woman in her seventies with acute or convalescent COVID-19.

The rearrangement links TRBV4-1 to TRBJ2-7, with no clear D. CDR1 and CDR2 (germline): MGHRA, YSYEKL. The V gene lost 4 bases and the J gene lost 1 base, with 14 bases spanning the gap. The CDR3 extends over 15 amino acids. The CDR3 bases are TGCGCCAGCAGCCGATTTGGAGACCAATCCTACGAGCAGTACTTC. It codes for CASSRFGDQSYEQYF.

The V gene is TRBV9, the J gene TRBJ2-2; 9 bases match TRBD1. CDR3 length: 16 residues. Trimming cost V 4 bases and J 4 bases; bases outside gene matches: 8. The germline V gene has CDR1 SGDLS and CDR2 YYNGEE. DNA for the CDR3: TGTGCCAGCAGCATTACGGGACAGGGTGCCACCGGGGAGCTGTTTTTT. Translated: CASSITGQGATGELFF.

V usage is TRBV1 and J usage is TRBJ2-3; the D call TRBD2 from the table was never checked on the DNA. TRBV1 is listed as a pseudogene. CDR3 length: 17 residues. Here the CDR3 DNA reads TGCACCAGCAGCCAGGGTGGGGCTAGCGGGTGCACAGATACGCAGTATTTT. It is translated as CTSSQGGASGCTDTQYF.

V and J are TRBV19 and TRBJ1-6, with D perhaps TRBD1 (6 bases). Trimming removed 4 bases at V and 0 bases at J, with 13 bases between. There are 17 residues in the CDR3. Germline assignment: CDR1 LNHDA and CDR2 SQIVND (reference sequence). CDR3 sequence reads: CASSTGQINSYNSPLHF. The CDR3 DNA sequence: TGTGCCAGTAGTACCGGACAGATCAACTCCTATAATTCACCCCTCCACTTT.

The chain uses TRBV3-1 (or the pseudogene TRBV3-2) and TRBJ2-5; TRBD2 agrees at 7 bases. Per germline, CDR1 LGHDT and CDR2 YNNKEL (reference sequence). CDR3 size: 15 residues. After removal of 1 base from V and 2 bases from J, the junction contained 4 bases not matched to a gene. The CDR3 spells CASSQAGGIQETQYF. The CDR3 coding sequence is TGTGCCAGCAGCCAAGCGGGGGGTATTCAAGAGACCCAGTACTTC.

This clone was counted a single time. The chain uses TRBV7-3 and TRBJ1-3; D uncertain. This CDR3 region has 13 residues. CDR1 is SGHTA, CDR2 FQGTGA, per germline. V lost 5 bases and J lost 3, with 8 bases in between. For the CDR3, the DNA is TGTGCCAGCAGCACGGGTAGTGGAAACACCATATATTTT. This encodes CASSTGSGNTIYF.

V usage is TRBV23-1 and J usage is TRBJ2-5; D perhaps matches TRBD1 (6 bases). TRBV23-1 is marked as an open reading frame, function uncertain. The V and J ends lost 8 bases and 8 bases respectively, with 9 bases between them. The CDR3 covers 10 residues. The CDR3 here is CASEGGTQYF. For the CDR3, the DNA is TGCGCCAGCGAAGGGGGTACCCAGTACTTC.

This chain joins TRBV5-1 and TRBJ2-1, with TRBD1 matching over 7 bases. CDR3 size: 15 residues. J lost 7 bases, V lost 4 bases, and 11 bases had no gene match. Germline CDR1 SGHRS, CDR2 YFSETQ. In DNA form, the CDR3 reads TGCGCCAGCAGCCCGGACAGGCCGTCTCGGAATGAGCAGTTCTTC. This gives the protein CASSPDRPSRNEQFF. Based on the CDR3 plus reference TRBV5-1 and TRBJ2-1, the full variable domain is KAGVTQTPRYLIKTRGQQVTLSCSPISGHRSVSWYQQTPGQGLQFLFEYFSETQRNKGNFPGRFSGRQFSNSRSEMNVSTLELGDSALYLCASSPDRPSRNEQFFGPGTRLTVL.

The chain has TRBV5-4 and TRBJ1-1; D is perhaps TRBD1 (6 bases). This CDR3 contains 14 residues. Trimming stripped 4 bases from V and 6 bases from J, with 16 bases between. From germline, CDR1 is SGHNT and CDR2 YYREEE (reference sequence). The chain's CDR3 is CASSPTTGVAEAFF. As DNA, the CDR3 is TGTGCCAGCAGCCCCACGACAGGCGTCGCTGAAGCTTTCTTT.

This chain links TRBV19 with TRBJ1-4, with D maybe TRBD1 (5 bases). Germline V lookup: CDR1 LNHDA, CDR2 SQIVND (reference sequence). Trimming left V 5 bases short and J 8 bases short, with 21 bases between. CDR3 length equals 16 residues. The CDR3 DNA reads as TGTGCCAGTAGTCCTCGACCCCAAGGGGTAGGGGAAAAACTGTTTTTT. Its protein product is CASSPRPQGVGEKLFF.

The chain is built from TRBV2 and TRBJ1-2, with 7 bases lining up with TRBD1. CDR1 is SNHLY, CDR2 FYNNEI, per germline. With 6 bases clipped from V and 0 bases from J, the junction kept 4 bases outside the gene matches. The CDR3 has 14 amino acids. CDR3 region: CASRLTGPNYGYTF. The CDR3 DNA sequence: TGTGCCAGCAGGTTGACAGGGCCTAACTATGGCTACACCTTC.

The chain has TRBV6-5 and TRBJ1-5; 7 nucleotides match TRBD1. V gave up 6 bases and J gave up 7 bases; unmatched junction bases: 6. The CDR3 sequence is 13 residues long. The germline V gene has CDR1 MNHEY and CDR2 SVGAGI. The CDR3 region is CASRPDREQPQHF. The CDR3 DNA is TGTGCCAGCAGGCCCGACAGGGAACAGCCCCAGCATTTT.

The DNA of the CDR3 is TGTGCCAGCACGAGCGGGAGGGCCGCAGATACGCAGTATTTT. This encodes CASTSGRAADTQYF. The gene calls are TRBV27 and TRBJ2-3, with 10 bases matching TRBD2. V lost 7 bases to trimming and J lost 4 bases; unmatched junction nucleotides: 5. Germline-derived CDR1 and CDR2 are MNHEY and SMNVEV (reference sequence). The CDR3 has 14 residues.

About this clone: Other nucleotide sequences from this sample produce the same CDR3. The V gene is TRBV24-1, the J gene TRBJ1-5; 8 bases fit TRBD1. V trimming: 4 bases; J trimming: 2 bases; junction bases outside the gene matches: 0. The CDR3 length is 14 residues. Germline-derived CDR1 and CDR2 are KGHDR and SFDVKD. The CDR3 region is CATSEGQGNQPQHF. The CDR3 DNA reads TGTGCCACCAGTGAGGGACAGGGCAATCAGCCCCAGCATTTT.

The chain combines TRBV6-5 with TRBJ1-1; D possibly corresponds to TRBD1 (5 bases). Trimming shortened V by 7 bases and J by 4 bases, and 19 bases separated the two germline ends. The length of the CDR3 is 15 residues. Germline V gene data show CDR1 as MNHEY and CDR2 as SVGAGI. CDR3 DNA sequence: TGTGCCAGCATCAACGGGCAGGGTTCAGTCACTGAAGCTTTCTTT. Encoded protein: CASINGQGSVTEAFF.

The gene calls are TRBV19 and TRBJ1-5, with 7 bases fitting TRBD1. This CDR3 region has 15 residues. Germline V gene sequence: CDR1 LNHDA, CDR2 SQIVND (reference sequence). V lost 3 bases to trimming and J lost 5 bases; unmatched junction nucleotides: 7. In DNA, the CDR3 is TGTGCCAGTAGTATTGAGACAGGGAGGTATCAGCCCCAGCATTTT. Translating it yields CASSIETGRYQPQHF.

The rearrangement uses TRBV19 and TRBJ1-2; a possible D gene is TRBD1 (6 bases). There are 15 residues in the CDR3. V lost 0 bases and J 2 bases, leaving 10 bases between the germline ends. Germline V lookup: CDR1 LNHDA, CDR2 SQIVND (reference sequence). CDR3 bases: TGTGCCAGTAGTATAGAAGGCAGGGGAAACTATGGCTACACCTTC. Its translation: CASSIEGRGNYGYTF.

The rearrangement uses TRBV11-1 and TRBJ1-1; D is unresolved. The CDR3 totals 14 residues. CDR1 and CDR2 from the germline V gene are SGHAT and FQDESV (reference sequence). V lost 1 base, J lost 2 bases, and 8 bases lay in between. The CDR3 reads CASSLDRINTEAFF. The CDR3 DNA reads as TGTGCCAGCAGCTTAGACAGAATTAACACTGAAGCTTTCTTT.

The sample holds one count of this clone. J is TRBJ2-1 and V is TRBV21-1; the table's D call of TRBD2 was not tested on the DNA. TRBV21-1 is classified as a pseudogene. The CDR3 contains 15 residues. The CDR3 nucleotides are TGTGCCAGCAGCACGGGACTAGCGGGACAAAATGAGCAGTTCTTC. This translates into CASSTGLAGQNEQFF.